The present T cell receptor beta chain was sequenced within a study of patients and donors after allogeneic stem cell transplantation. Trimming at V came to 0 bases and at J to 2 bases, leaving 10 bases not matched to a gene. Germline V gives CDR1 LGHNA, CDR2 YSLEER. The length of the CDR3 is 17 residues. Via MiXCR, TCRdb re-called the RT-PCR reads, giving one row per CDR3 protein. The sample gives approximately 430,000 distinct CDR3 sequences, approximately 16% of which show up once; less than 8% is in the top ten. Sequencing was performed on blood, either unsorted or a sorted T cell fraction (not recorded which). The receptor comes from a human donor who was either an allogeneic HSCT recipient or a stem cell or donor lymphocyte infusion donor (not recorded which). It is not recorded whose cells these are; they may come from a transplant donor. The chain links TRBV4-3 to TRBJ2-7; TRBD2 agrees at 7 bases. This CDR3 reads CASSQDWRGRRAYEQYF. The CDR3 region has the DNA TGCGCCAGCAGCCAAGATTGGCGGGGGAGAAGGGCCTACGAGCAGTACTTC.